The text below deals with one T cell receptor beta chain. The antigen is not known. The data were obtained in a study of metastatic and nonmetastatic thyroid tumors. Whole-study context: The comparison covered peripheral blood and tumor or nodule tissue in malignant and benign thyroid patients.

This CDR3 contains 15 residues. From germline, CDR1 is SGHTA and CDR2 FQGTGA. The germline V and J ends were trimmed by 2 bases and 3 bases, with 8 bases remaining between them. Study processing details: What underpinned the distant-metastasis classifier for papillary thyroid cancer was the set of CDR3 differences across clinicopathological groups. TCRdb called clones again from the PCR reads with MiXCR. These V and J calls rely on TCRdb rather than the paper's analysis. Altogether almost 70,000 clones are present, about 14% being singletons, with the ten largest covering about 7%. Study-wide results and limits: In blood and tumor, TCR beta diversity was reportedly significantly higher in malignant thyroid tumors than in benign nodules.

Each patient went into thyroid surgery without having received any treatment. The V and J genes are TRBV7-3 and TRBJ1-6; D gene uncertain. The TCR was taken from a male donor with papillary thyroid cancer or a benign thyroid nodule (not recorded which). Some clones in this sample may be carry-over from other donors' samples. The sequenced material came from blood. CDR3 nucleotides: TGTGCCAGCAGCTTAGAGGGCAGCTATAATTCACCCCTCCACTTT. Translation gives CASSLEGSYNSPLHF.